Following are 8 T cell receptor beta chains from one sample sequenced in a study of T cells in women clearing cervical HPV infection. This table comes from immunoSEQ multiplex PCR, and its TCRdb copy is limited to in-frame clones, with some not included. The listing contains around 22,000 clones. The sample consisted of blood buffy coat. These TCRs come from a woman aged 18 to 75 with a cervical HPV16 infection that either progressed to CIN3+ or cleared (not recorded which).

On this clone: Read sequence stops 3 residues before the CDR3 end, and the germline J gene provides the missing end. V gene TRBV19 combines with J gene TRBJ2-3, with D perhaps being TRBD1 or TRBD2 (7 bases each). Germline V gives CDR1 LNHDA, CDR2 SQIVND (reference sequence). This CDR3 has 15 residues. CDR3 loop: CASSYRGGLGQPQYF. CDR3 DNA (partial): TGTGCCAGTAGTTACAGGGGAGGGCTCGGACAGCCG.

The CDR3 sequence is CASSDPAGTEAFF. CDR3 DNA (partial): TGTGCCAGCAGTGATCCGGCGGGGACTGAA. The V call is TRBV2, the J call TRBJ1-1, with D unclear. The read ends 3 residues before the CDR3 terminus; that terminus is restored from the germline J gene. Trimming shortened V by 3 bases and J by 5 bases, and 10 bases separated the two germline ends. The CDR3 runs to 13 residues. The germline CDR1 and CDR2 sequences are SNHLY and FYNNEI.

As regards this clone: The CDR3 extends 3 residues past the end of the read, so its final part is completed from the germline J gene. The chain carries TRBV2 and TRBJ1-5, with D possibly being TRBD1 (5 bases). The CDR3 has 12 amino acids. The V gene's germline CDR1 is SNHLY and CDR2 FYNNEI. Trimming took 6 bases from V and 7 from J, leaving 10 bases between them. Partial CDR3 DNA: TGTGCCAGCAGAGGGGAGCCGCAGCCC. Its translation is CASRGEPQP. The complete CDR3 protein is CASRGEPQPQHF. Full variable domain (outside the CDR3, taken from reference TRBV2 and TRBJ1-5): EPEVTQTPSHQVTQMGQEVILRCVPISNHLYFYWYRQILGQKVEFLVSFYNNEISEKSEIFDDQFSVERPDGSNFTLKIRSTKLEDSAMYFCASRGEPQPQHFGDGTRLSIL.

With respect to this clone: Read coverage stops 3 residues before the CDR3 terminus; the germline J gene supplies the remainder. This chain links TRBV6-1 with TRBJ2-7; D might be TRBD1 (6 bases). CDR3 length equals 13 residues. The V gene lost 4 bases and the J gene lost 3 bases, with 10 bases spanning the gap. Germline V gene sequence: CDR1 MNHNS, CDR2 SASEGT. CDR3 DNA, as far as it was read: TGTGCCAGCAGTGCAGGACAGTACTACGAG. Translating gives CASSAGQYYE. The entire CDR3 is CASSAGQYYEQYF.

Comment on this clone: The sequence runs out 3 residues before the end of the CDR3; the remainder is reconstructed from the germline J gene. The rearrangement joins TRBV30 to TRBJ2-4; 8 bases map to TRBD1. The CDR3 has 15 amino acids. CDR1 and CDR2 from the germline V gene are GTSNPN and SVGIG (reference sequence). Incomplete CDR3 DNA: TGTGCCTGTCCAGGAAACAGGGGGAAATACTATGGT. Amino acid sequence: CACPGNRGKYYG. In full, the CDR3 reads CACPGNRGKYYGQYF.

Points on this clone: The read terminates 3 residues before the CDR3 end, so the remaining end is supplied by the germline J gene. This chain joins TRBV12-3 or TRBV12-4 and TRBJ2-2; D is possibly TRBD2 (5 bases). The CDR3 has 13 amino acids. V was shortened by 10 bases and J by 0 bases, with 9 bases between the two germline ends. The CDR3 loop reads CATRTSNTGELFF. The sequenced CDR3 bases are TGTGCCACCAGGACTTCGAACACCGGGGAG.

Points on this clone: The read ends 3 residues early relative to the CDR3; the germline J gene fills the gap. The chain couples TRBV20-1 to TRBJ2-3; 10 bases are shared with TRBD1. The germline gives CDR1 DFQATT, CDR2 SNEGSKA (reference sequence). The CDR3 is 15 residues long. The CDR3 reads CSATNDRGRRETQYF. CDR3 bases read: TGCAGTGCTACTAACGACAGGGGGCGTAGGGAGACG.

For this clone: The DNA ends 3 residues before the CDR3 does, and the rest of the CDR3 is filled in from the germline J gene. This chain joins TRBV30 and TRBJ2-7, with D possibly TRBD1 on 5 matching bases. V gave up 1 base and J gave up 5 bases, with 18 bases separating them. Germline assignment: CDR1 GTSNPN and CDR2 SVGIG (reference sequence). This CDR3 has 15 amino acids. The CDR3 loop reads CAWSGPKGYRDEQYF. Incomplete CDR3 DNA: TGTGCCTGGAGTGGCCCCAAGGGGTATCGGGACGAG.